The 18 T cell receptor beta chains in this list originate from one sample, sequenced in a study of regulatory T cells in long-lasting Graves disease (dated by TCRdb to the early 2020s). The method was multiplex PCR. Reads for this sample came from an Illumina HiSeq 4000. TCR beta libraries were built with iRepertoire HTBI primers and Arm-PCR amplification of CDR3 regions. In-frame beta chains were kept once TCRdb had trimmed the public reads at Q25 with fastp and called clones with MiXCR. All rows with the same CDR3 protein become a single entry with the most common DNA and genes. In this sample the table shows around 500,000 distinct CDR3 sequences, about a fifth of which occur a single time. The biggest ten clones account for approximately 8% of the sample. The sample's time point label, in plain terms: persistent/refractory GD, antithyroid drugs over 5 years with positive TRAb. For both TCR sequencing and RNA sequencing, RNA was extracted from PBMCs using TRIzol.

This material consisted of peripheral blood mononuclear cells (PBMCs), taken when the disease was refractory, from a patient treated with antithyroid drugs. The receptors come from a female donor with Graves disease.

This clonotype was picked up a small number of times. The CDR3 region has the DNA TGCAGCGTTGAACTGGGGTGGACTGAAGCTTTCTTT. Protein sequence: CSVELGWTEAFF. The chain joins TRBV29-1 to TRBJ1-1; D not resolved. Germline-derived CDR1 and CDR2 are SQVTM and ANQGSEA. V dropped 2 bases and J dropped 5 bases, with 9 bases sitting between them. The CDR3 sequence is 12 residues long.

This clonotype was recorded a few times. This chain links TRBV6-5 with TRBJ2-2; tentatively, D is TRBD1 (5 bases). The CDR3 is made up of 15 amino acids. CDR1 MNHEY and CDR2 SVGAGI come from the germline V gene. Trimming stripped 2 bases from V and 3 bases from J, with 10 bases between. CDR3 amino acids: CASSYGRQYTGELFF. The CDR3 DNA is TGTGCCAGCAGTTACGGTCGACAGTACACCGGGGAGCTGTTTTTT.

This clonotype was detected only a few times. This chain joins TRBV20-1 and TRBJ2-7; either TRBD1 or TRBD2 may supply D (6 bases each). The CDR3 contains 14 residues. Germline CDR1 reads DFQATT; CDR2 reads SNEGSKA (reference sequence). V gave up 3 bases and J gave up 3 bases, with 15 bases separating them. As DNA, the CDR3 is TGCAGTGCTAGTGGTGGGGGGCGCGTCTACGAGCAGTACTTC. Its protein product is CSASGGGRVYEQYF.

The J gene is TRBJ2-7, the V gene TRBV11-2; D unclear. Trimming removed 3 bases at V and 4 bases at J, with 10 bases between. The CDR3 has 13 amino acids. Germline CDR1 and CDR2: SGHAT and FQNNGV. Here the CDR3 DNA reads TGTGCCAGCAGCTTCACAGAACAATACGAGCAGTACTTC. Translation: CASSFTEQYEQYF.

Details on this clonotype: A junction boundary mismatches the germline segment, possibly from a read error. This chain uses TRBV28 with TRBJ2-5; D might be TRBD2 (5 bases). This CDR3 region has 12 residues. The germline V gene has CDR1 MDHEN and CDR2 SYDVKM. The CDR3 is CASSLWAGPGNF. Here the CDR3 DNA reads TGTGCCAGCAGCCTATGGGCCGGTCCGGGGAACTTC.

This clonotype was counted between two and nine times. CDR3 sequence (DNA): TGTGCCAGCAGCGTAGGCGTCTTAGGGACCGAGCAGTTCTTC. Its protein is CASSVGVLGTEQFF. This rearrangement joins TRBV9 to TRBJ2-1; either TRBD1 or TRBD2 may supply D (5 bases each). This CDR3 is 14 amino acids long. Per germline, CDR1 SGDLS and CDR2 YYNGEE. The V gene lost 0 bases and the J gene lost 10 bases, with 14 bases spanning the gap.

At least ten counts were recorded for this clonotype. The rearrangement joins TRBV20-1 to TRBJ2-2; 8 bases agree with TRBD2. From germline, CDR1 is DFQATT and CDR2 SNEGSKA (reference sequence). The CDR3 is 15 amino acids. The trim removed 5 bases at V and 5 bases at J, leaving 10 bases unmatched. The CDR3 here is CSALRAGVWTGELFF. CDR3 DNA: TGCAGTGCTTTAAGAGCGGGAGTGTGGACCGGGGAGCTGTTTTTT.

This clonotype was picked up many times. The gene calls are TRBV30 and TRBJ1-2, with D perhaps TRBD1 (5 bases). V lost 2 bases to trimming and J lost 9 bases, with 7 bases between them. The CDR3 is 10 residues long. The V gene's germline CDR1 is GTSNPN and CDR2 SVGIG (reference sequence). CDR3 loop: CAWSSGRYTF. CDR3 sequence (DNA): TGTGCCTGGAGTTCGGGGCGCTACACCTTC.

The V and J genes are TRBV2 and TRBJ2-1; 7 bases align to TRBD2. Per the germline V gene, CDR1 is SNHLY and CDR2 is FYNNEI. This CDR3 region has 14 residues. Germline trimming cut 8 bases from V and 5 bases from J; bases unmatched to any gene: 9. CDR3 DNA: TGTGCCAGCCGCCCAGCGGGAAAAAACAATGAGCAGTTCTTC. It is translated as CASRPAGKNNEQFF.

This rearrangement joins TRBV4-3 to TRBJ2-2; 12 bases line up with TRBD2. Germline V lookup: CDR1 LGHNA, CDR2 YSLEER. The CDR3 is 19 amino acids. Trimming at V came to 2 bases and at J to 3 bases, leaving 10 bases not matched to a gene. CDR3 sequence (DNA): TGCGCCAGCAGCCAACCCTCTAGCGGGAGGGCCTGGGACACCGGGGAGCTGTTTTTT. Translation: CASSQPSSGRAWDTGELFF.

The chain has TRBV20-1 and TRBJ2-7, with D possibly matching TRBD1 (7 bases). The germline V and J ends were trimmed by 0 bases and 6 bases, with 18 bases remaining between them. The CDR3 is 15 residues long. Germline CDR1 DFQATT, CDR2 SNEGSKA (reference sequence). The CDR3 region is CSARDQHRGGAEQYF. The CDR3 coding sequence is TGCAGTGCTAGAGATCAACACAGGGGAGGAGCCGAGCAGTACTTC.

This clonotype came up many times. J is TRBJ1-2 and V is TRBV27; the match to TRBD1 covers 8 bases. The V gene's germline CDR1 is MNHEY and CDR2 SMNVEV (reference sequence). The V gene end was trimmed by 5 bases and the J gene end by 4 bases; junction bases not matched to a gene: 6. The CDR3 extends over 14 amino acids. The CDR3 nucleotides read TGTGCCAGCAGTGCCTCAGGGGGCGGCTATGGCTACACCTTC. It translates to CASSASGGGYGYTF.

This chain links TRBV5-5 with TRBJ1-1; D gene ambiguous. Germline assignment: CDR1 SGHKS and CDR2 YYEKEE (reference sequence). There are 16 residues in the CDR3. V was clipped by 4 bases and J by 2 bases, with 18 bases between them. DNA for the CDR3: TGTGCCAGCAGCCTATCGGACCCAGACCTAAACACTGAAGCTTTCTTT. Translating it yields CASSLSDPDLNTEAFF.

This clonotype was observed a few times. The CDR3 region is CASKYRGLGNQPQHF. The DNA for the CDR3 is TGTGCCAGCAAATATAGGGGGCTCGGCAATCAGCCCCAGCATTTT. The chain has TRBV6-1 and TRBJ1-5; 7 bases map to TRBD1. Germline V lookup: CDR1 MNHNS, CDR2 SASEGT. This CDR3 is built from 15 residues. Trimming at V came to 7 bases and at J to 2 bases, leaving 8 bases not matched to a gene.

In this sample, this clonotype turned up a few times. The genes are TRBV5-6 and TRBJ2-7, with D perhaps matching TRBD1 (5 bases). This CDR3 spans 14 amino acids. The germline V and J ends were trimmed by 0 bases and 6 bases, with 13 bases remaining between them. Germline V CDR1 and CDR2: SGHDT, YYEEEE. The CDR3 spells CASSLGGAGFEQYF. CDR3 sequence (DNA): TGTGCCAGCAGCTTGGGGGGCGCTGGTTTCGAGCAGTACTTC.

This clonotype turned up a few times. This sequence joins TRBV28 and TRBJ2-7; 7 nucleotides agree with TRBD2. V lost 6 bases, J lost 2 bases, and 13 bases stayed unmatched. The CDR3 length is 16 residues. The V gene's germline CDR1 is MDHEN and CDR2 SYDVKM. The CDR3 region is CASSPRGAGTTYEQYF. The CDR3, as DNA: TGTGCCAGCAGCCCTCGTGGAGCGGGAACAACCTACGAGCAGTACTTC. Drawing the rest from reference TRBV28 and TRBJ2-7, the complete variable domain is DVKVTQSSRYLVKRTGEKVFLECVQDMDHENMFWYRQDPGLGLRLIYFSYDVKMKEKGDIPEGYSVSREKKERFSLILESASTNQTSMYLCASSPRGAGTTYEQYFGPGTRLTVT.

V is TRBV20-1 and J is TRBJ2-7; 12 nucleotides line up with TRBD2. The CDR3 extends over 15 amino acids. Germline V gene sequence: CDR1 DFQATT, CDR2 SNEGSKA (reference sequence). V shed 3 bases and J 5 bases; nucleotides not matched to a gene: 8. The CDR3 bases are TGCAGTGCTAGTACTCGACTAGCGGGAGCCCACGAGCAGTACTTC. Residues: CSASTRLAGAHEQYF.

This clonotype was counted a single time. The chain carries TRBV19 and TRBJ2-1, with 8 positions matching TRBD2. CDR3 length: 15 amino acids. The J segment lost 0 bases and the V segment lost 2 bases, leaving 0 bases of the junction unmatched. Germline assignment: CDR1 LNHDA and CDR2 SQIVND (reference sequence). CDR3 sequence (DNA): TGTGCCAGTAGTATAAGCGGGAGCTCCTACAATGAGCAGTTCTTC. Amino acid sequence: CASSISGSSYNEQFF.